The TCR beta chain described here comes from a study of CD8+CD57+ T cells in acquired aplastic anemia. Study background: Average DNA yield from sorted CD4+ and CD8+ cells was about 3.2 ug. Findings and limits, study-wide: The same twenty-nine CD8+ CDR3 sequences occurred in patients and in controls. Patients showed no significant difference from controls in CD8+ Simpson's diversity.

V gave up 6 bases and J gave up 6 bases; unmatched junction bases: 4. CDR1 DFQATT and CDR2 SNEGSKA come from the germline V gene (reference sequence). The CDR3 is made up of 12 amino acids. Note on this clonotype: What it binds is unknown.

Genomic DNA, the template, was used for profiling of the TCR beta VDJ and CDR3. TCRdb redid the calling of the reads with MiXCR, one entry per CDR3 protein. The table records over 200,000 distinct CDR3 sequences, under 65% of them present only once. The sequence was collected from a human donor in good health. The sequenced sample consisted of sorted CD4+, CD8+, or CD8+CD57+ T cells (not recorded which) from PBMCs. The chain links TRBV20-1 to TRBJ2-7; 11 positions match TRBD2. CDR3 in amino acids: CSATGLAAEQYF. The CDR3 DNA reads as TGCAGTGCGACGGGACTAGCGGCCGAGCAGTACTTC.